This TCR beta chain stems from a study of blood T cell repertoires in COVID-19. CDR3 size: 15 residues. The V segment lost 2 bases and the J segment 2 bases; nucleotides outside the gene matches: 5. Per the germline V gene, CDR1 is MDHEN and CDR2 is SYDVKM. The protocol was immunoSEQ multiplex PCR, while the TCRdb copy is restricted to in-frame clones and leaves out a portion. The profile covers under 200,000 clones, with 65% to 85% appearing a single time and about 5.8% taken by the ten largest. This receptor was obtained from a woman aged 40 to 55 with acute COVID-19. The source material was PBMCs or T cells enriched from blood (not recorded which). The V and J genes are TRBV28 and TRBJ2-5; 7 positions match TRBD1. For the CDR3, the DNA is TGTGCCAGCAGTTTAGGGTACAGGGGTCAAGAGACCCAGTACTTC. It translates to CASSLGYRGQETQYF.